In its sample, the clone carrying this TCR beta chain was seen many times. Its antigen remains unidentified. Germline and junction disagree at one end, which may indicate a read error. The CDR3 runs to 13 residues. These data are taken from a study of T cells in Graves' hyperthyroidism and ophthalmopathy. RNA transcripts served as the template for amplifying TCR beta CDR3 regions. First-round RT-PCR with HTBI primers amplified the TCR CDR3 region. MiXCR was run by TCRdb on the multiplex PCR reads, yielding one entry per CDR3 protein. Of over 700,000 distinct CDR3 sequences listed, roughly 32% were seen once; the top ten hold around 29%. The authors deemed Graves' hyperthyroidism stable absent ophthalmopathy progression within 18 months. Overall study findings and caveats: Blood held most thyroid clonotypes expanded above 0.001 frequency.

This sequence joins TRBV12-3 or TRBV12-4 and TRBJ1-1; 11 bases line up with TRBD1. Sequencing was done on a sample of blood. This receptor was identified in a woman between 40 and 55 years old with Graves' hyperthyroidism. CDR3 sequence: CASSGTGGTEAFF. The CDR3 DNA sequence: TGCGCCAGCAGCGGGACAGGGGGCACTGAAGCTTTCTTT.